The clone carrying this T cell receptor beta chain was observed many times. Its specificity is not known. The CDR3 runs 12 residues. The data are from a study of Graves' ophthalmopathy and Graves' hyperthyroidism. Study observations and caveats: The blood repertoire also included most expanded thyroid clonotypes above 0.001 frequency. The 13-signature model separated ophthalmopathy from stable hyperthyroidism at 85% to 90% sensitivity and around 77% specificity. Ophthalmopathy progression was predicted by the model at roughly 69% sensitivity and approximately 72% specificity.

Transcripts of RNA were the source for amplifying TCR beta CDR3 regions. Investigators did first-round RT-PCR with HTBI primers, then second-round multiplex PCR. TCRdb reprocessed the multiplex PCR reads via MiXCR and lists one record per CDR3 protein. Of approximately 700,000 distinct CDR3 sequences listed, about 41% are singletons. The sequence derives from an adult man with Graves' ophthalmopathy. Sequences were obtained from peripheral blood. This chain connects TRBV12-3 or TRBV12-4 to TRBJ2-5; D gene unclear. CDR3 residues: CATSGAGGTQYF. In DNA, the CDR3 is TGTGCTACCTCGGGCGCCGGTGGGACCCAGTACTTC.